The clone carrying this T cell receptor beta chain was seen at least ten times. The data were taken from a study of T cells in Graves' hyperthyroidism and ophthalmopathy. The CDR3 sequence is 15 residues long. CDR1 is SGHRS and CDR2 is YFSETQ in the germline V gene. V shed 0 bases and J 7 bases; nucleotides not matched to a gene: 6. TCR beta CDR3 region amplification was performed from RNA transcripts. TCR CDR3 underwent first-round RT-PCR with the HTBI primer set. TCRdb re-called the multiplex PCR reads with MiXCR, one entry per CDR3 protein. The sample consists of 500,000 to 600,000 distinct CDR3 sequences, 40% to 55% of them appearing once. Pregnant or lactating patients were excluded, as were those with uncontrolled infection or other autoimmune disease.

The chain carries TRBV5-1 and TRBJ1-5; 8 nucleotides agree with TRBD1. The sequence derives from an adult woman with Graves' disease, either hyperthyroidism or ophthalmopathy (not recorded which). Sequenced sample: peripheral blood or thyroid tissue (not recorded which). CDR3 in amino acids: CASSLDPGGGQPQHF. The CDR3 DNA follows: TGCGCCAGCAGCTTGGACCCAGGGGGCGGGCAGCCCCAGCATTTT.